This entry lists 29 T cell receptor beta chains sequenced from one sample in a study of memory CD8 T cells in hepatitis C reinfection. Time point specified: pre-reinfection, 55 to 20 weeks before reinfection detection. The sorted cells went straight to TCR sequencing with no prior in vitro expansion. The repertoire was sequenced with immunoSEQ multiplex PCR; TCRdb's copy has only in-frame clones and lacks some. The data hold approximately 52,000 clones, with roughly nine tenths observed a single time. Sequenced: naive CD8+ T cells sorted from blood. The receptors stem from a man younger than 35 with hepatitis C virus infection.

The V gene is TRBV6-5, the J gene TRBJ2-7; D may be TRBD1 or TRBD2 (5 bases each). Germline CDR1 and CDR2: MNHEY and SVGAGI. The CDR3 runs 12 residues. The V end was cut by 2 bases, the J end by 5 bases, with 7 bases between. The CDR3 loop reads CASSYMGHEQYV. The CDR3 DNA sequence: TGTGCCAGCAGTTACATGGGACACGAGCAGTACGTC.

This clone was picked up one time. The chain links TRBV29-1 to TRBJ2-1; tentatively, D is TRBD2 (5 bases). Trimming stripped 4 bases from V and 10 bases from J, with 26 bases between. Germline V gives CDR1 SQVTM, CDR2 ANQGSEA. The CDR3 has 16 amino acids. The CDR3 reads CSVARLEATLLEEQFF. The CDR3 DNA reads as TGCAGCGTTGCCCGATTGGAGGCAACGCTCTTGGAAGAGCAGTTCTTC.

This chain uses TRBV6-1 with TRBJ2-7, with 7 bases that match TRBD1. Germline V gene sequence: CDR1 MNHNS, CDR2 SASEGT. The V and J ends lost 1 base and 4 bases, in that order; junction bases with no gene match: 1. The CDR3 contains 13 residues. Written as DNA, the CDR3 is TGTGCCAGCAGTGAAGGGGACAGTTACGAGCAGTACGTC. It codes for CASSEGDSYEQYV.

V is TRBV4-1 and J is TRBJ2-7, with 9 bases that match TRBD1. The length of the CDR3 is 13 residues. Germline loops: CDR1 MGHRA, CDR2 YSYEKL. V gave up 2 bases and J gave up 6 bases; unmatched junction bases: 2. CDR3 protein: CASSQQGQGEQYV. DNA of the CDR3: TGCGCCAGCAGCCAACAGGGACAGGGCGAGCAGTACGTC.

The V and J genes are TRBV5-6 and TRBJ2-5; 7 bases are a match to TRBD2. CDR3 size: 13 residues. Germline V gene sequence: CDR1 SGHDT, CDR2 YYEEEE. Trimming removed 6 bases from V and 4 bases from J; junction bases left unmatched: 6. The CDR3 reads CASTFWGGETQYF. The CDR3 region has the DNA TGTGCCAGCACCTTTTGGGGGGGAGAGACCCAGTACTTC. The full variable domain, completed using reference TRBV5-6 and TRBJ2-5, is DAGVTQSPTHLIKTRGQQVTLRCSPKSGHDTVSWYQQALGQGPQFIFQYYEEEERQRGNFPDRFSGHQFPNYSSELNVNALLLGDSALYLCASTFWGGETQYFGPGTRLLVL.

CDR3 loop: CASSLLGAALYGELFF. The CDR3 DNA follows: TGTGCCAGCAGTTTACTGGGGGCAGCTTTATACGGGGAGCTGTTTTTT. V usage is TRBV27 and J usage is TRBJ2-2, with D tentatively TRBD1 (6 bases). Trimming stripped 2 bases from V and 7 bases from J, with 17 bases between. The V gene's germline CDR1 is MNHEY and CDR2 SMNVEV (reference sequence). The CDR3 spans 16 residues.

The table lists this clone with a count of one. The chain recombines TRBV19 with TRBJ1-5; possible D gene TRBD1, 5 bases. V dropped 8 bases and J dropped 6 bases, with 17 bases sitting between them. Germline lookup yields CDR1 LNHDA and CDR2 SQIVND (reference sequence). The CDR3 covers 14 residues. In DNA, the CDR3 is TGTGCCAGTGAATTTGGGGGGACGACTCAGCCCCAGCATTTT. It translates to CASEFGGTTQPQHF.

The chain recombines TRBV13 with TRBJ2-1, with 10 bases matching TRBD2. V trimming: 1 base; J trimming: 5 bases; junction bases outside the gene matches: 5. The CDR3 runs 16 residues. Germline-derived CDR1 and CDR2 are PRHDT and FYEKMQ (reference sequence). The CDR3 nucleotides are TGTGCCAGCAGCTTAGAATCTAGCGGGGGTGACAATGAGCAGTTCTTC. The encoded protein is CASSLESSGGDNEQFF.

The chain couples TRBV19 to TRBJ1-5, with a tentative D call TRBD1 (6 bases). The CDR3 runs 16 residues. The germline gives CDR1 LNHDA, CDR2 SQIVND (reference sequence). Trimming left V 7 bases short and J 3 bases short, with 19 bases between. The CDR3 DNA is TGTGCCAGTAAACATGGAACCAGGGGCCTCAATCAGCCCCAGCATTTT. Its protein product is CASKHGTRGLNQPQHF.

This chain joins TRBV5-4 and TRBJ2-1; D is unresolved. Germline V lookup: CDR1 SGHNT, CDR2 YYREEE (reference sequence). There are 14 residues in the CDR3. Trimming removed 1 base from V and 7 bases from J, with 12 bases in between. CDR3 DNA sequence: TGTGCCAGCAGCTTGTGGCTCCACGGGAATGAGCAGTTCTTC. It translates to CASSLWLHGNEQFF.

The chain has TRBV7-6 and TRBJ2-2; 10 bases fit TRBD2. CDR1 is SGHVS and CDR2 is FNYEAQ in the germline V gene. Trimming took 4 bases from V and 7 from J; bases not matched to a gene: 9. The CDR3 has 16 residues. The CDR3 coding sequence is TGTGCCAGCAGCTCCGCCAGCGGGGGGGCCGGCGGGGAGCTGTTTTTT. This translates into CASSSASGGAGGELFF.

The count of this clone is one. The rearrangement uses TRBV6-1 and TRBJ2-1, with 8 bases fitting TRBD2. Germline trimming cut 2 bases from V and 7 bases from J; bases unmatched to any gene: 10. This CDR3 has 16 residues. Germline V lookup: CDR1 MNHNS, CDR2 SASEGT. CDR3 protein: CASSEFPSGGGNEQFF. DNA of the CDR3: TGTGCCAGCAGTGAATTCCCCAGCGGGGGCGGAAATGAGCAGTTCTTC.

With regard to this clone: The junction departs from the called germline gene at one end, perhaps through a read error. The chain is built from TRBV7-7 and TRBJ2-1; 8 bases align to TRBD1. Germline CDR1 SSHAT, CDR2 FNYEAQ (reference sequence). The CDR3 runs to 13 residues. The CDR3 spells CASSPDRGNEQFF. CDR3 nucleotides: TGTGCTAGCAGCCCAGACAGGGGTAATGAGCAGTTCTTC.

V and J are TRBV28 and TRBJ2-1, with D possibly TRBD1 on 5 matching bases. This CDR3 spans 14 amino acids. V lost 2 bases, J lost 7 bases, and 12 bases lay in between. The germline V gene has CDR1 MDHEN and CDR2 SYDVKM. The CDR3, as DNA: TGTGCCAGCAGTTTAAGGGGCTTATATAATGAGCAGTTCTTC. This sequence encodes CASSLRGLYNEQFF.

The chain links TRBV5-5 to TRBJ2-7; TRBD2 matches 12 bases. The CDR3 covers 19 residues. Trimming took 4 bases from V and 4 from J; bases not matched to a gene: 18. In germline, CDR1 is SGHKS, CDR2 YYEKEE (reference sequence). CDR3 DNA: TGTGCCAGCAGCCCCGGAGAGGCAGCGACTAGCGGGAGAAGGTACGAGCAGTACTTC. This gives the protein CASSPGEAATSGRRYEQYF.

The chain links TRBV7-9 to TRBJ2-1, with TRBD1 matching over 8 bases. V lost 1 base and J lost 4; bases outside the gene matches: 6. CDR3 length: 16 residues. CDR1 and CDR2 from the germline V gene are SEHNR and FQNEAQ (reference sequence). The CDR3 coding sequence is TGTGCCAGCAGCTTAGTCCGGACAGGGAAATACAATGAGCAGTTCTTC. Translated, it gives CASSLVRTGKYNEQFF.

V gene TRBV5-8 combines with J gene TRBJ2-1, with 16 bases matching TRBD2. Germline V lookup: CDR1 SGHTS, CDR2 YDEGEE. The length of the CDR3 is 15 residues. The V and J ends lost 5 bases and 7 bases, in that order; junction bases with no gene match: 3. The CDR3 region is CASSLGLAGGNEQFF. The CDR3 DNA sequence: TGTGCCAGCAGTCTGGGACTAGCGGGGGGGAATGAGCAGTTCTTC.

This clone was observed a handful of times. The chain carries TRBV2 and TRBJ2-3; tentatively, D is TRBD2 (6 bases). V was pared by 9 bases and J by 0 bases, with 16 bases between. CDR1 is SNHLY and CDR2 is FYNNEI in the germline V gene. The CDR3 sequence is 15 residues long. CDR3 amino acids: CASRWASASTDTQYF. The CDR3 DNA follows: TGTGCCAGTAGATGGGCTAGCGCTAGCACAGATACGCAGTATTTT.

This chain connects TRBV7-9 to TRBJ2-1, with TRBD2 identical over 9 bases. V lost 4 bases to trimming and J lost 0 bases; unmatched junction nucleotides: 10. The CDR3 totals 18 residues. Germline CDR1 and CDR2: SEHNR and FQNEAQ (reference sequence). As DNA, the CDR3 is TGTGCCAGCAGCTCCATTGCTAGCGGGACTAGCTCCTACAATGAGCAGTTCTTC. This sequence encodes CASSSIASGTSSYNEQFF.

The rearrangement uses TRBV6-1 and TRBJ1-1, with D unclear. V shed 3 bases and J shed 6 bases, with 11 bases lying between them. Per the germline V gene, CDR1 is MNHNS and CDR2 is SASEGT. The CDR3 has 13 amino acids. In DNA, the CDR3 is TGTGCCAGCAGTGATTATGAGGGTGCTGAAGCTTTCTTT. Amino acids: CASSDYEGAEAFF.

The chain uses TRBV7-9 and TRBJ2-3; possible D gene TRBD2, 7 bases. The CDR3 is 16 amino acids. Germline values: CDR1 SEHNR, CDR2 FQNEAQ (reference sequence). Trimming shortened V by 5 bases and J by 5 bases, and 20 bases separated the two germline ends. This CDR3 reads CASSARRGGAEDTQYF. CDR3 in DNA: TGTGCCAGCAGCGCAAGGAGGGGGGGGGCCGAAGATACGCAGTATTTT. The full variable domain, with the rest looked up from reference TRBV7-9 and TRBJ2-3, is DTGVSQNPRHKITKRGQNVTFRCDPISEHNRLYWYRQTLGQGPEFLTYFQNEAQLEKSRLLSDRFSAERPKGSFSTLEIQRTEQGDSAMYLCASSARRGGAEDTQYFGPGTRLTVL.

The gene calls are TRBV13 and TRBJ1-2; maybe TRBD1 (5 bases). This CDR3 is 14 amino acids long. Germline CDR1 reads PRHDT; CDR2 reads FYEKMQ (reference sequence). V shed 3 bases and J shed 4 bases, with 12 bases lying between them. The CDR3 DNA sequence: TGTGCCAGCAGCTTGGGGGAGGGTGGCTATGGCTACACCTTC. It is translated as CASSLGEGGYGYTF. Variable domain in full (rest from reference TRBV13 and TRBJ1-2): AAGVIQSPRHLIKEKRETATLKCYPIPRHDTVYWYQQGPGQDPQFLISFYEKMQSDKGSIPDRFSAQQFSDYHSELNMSSLELGDSALYFCASSLGEGGYGYTFGSGTRLTVV.

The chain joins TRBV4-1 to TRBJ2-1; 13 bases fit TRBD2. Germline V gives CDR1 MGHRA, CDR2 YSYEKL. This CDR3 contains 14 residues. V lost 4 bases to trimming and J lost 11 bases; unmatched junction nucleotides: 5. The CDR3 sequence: CASSPRTSGGKQFF. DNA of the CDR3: TGCGCCAGCAGCCCTCGGACTAGCGGGGGCAAGCAGTTCTTC.

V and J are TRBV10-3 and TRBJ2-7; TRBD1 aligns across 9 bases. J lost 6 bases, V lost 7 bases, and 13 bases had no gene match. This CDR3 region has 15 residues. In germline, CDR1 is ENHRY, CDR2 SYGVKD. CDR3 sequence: CAIMGQTGGGFEQYF. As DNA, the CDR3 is TGTGCCATCATGGGACAAACAGGGGGCGGGTTCGAGCAGTACTTC.

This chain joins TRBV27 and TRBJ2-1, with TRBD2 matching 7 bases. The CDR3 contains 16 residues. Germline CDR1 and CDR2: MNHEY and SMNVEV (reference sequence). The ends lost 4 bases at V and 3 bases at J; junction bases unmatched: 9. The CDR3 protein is CASSSPFGLVYNEQFF. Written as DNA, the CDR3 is TGTGCCAGCAGTTCCCCCTTTGGACTAGTCTACAATGAGCAGTTCTTC.

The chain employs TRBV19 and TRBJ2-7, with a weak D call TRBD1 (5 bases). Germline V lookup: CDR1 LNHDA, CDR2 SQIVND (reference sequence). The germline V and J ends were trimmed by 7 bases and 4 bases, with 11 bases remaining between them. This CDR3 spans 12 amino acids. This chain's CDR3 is CASTWPGYEQYV. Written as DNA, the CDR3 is TGTGCCAGTACGTGGCCAGGGTACGAGCAGTACGTC.

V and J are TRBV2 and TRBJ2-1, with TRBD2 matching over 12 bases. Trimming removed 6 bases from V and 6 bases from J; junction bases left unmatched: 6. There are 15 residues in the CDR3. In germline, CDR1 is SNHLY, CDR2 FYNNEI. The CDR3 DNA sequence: TGTGCCAGCAGCGCGGGACTAGCGGGCTTCAATGAGCAGTTCTTC. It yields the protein CASSAGLAGFNEQFF.

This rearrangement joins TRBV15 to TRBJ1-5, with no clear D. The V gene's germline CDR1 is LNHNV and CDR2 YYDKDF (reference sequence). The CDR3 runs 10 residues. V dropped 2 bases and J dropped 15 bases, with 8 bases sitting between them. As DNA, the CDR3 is TGTGCCACCAGCAGACCCGGAGGGCATTTT. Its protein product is CATSRPGGHF. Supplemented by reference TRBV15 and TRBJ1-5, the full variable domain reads DAMVIQNPRYQVTQFGKPVTLSCSQTLNHNVMYWYQQKSSQAPKLLFHYYDKDFNNEADTPDNFQSRRPNTSFCFLDIRSPGLGDTAMYLCATSRPGGHFGDGTRLSIL.

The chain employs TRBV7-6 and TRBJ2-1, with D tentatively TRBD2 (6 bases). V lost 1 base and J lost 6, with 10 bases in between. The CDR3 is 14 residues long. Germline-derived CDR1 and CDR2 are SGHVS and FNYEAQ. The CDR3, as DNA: TGTGCCAGCAGCTTAGAGGGACTCCCCAATGAGCAGTTCTTC. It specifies CASSLEGLPNEQFF.